The 12 T cell receptor beta chains reported below all come from one sample, sequenced in a study of cytomegalovirus exposure and HLA in healthy donors. The PCR made use of 60 Vbeta and 13 Jbeta primers. Generated by immunoSEQ multiplex PCR, the TCRdb table keeps only in-frame clones and is missing some. The table includes 150,000 to 200,000 clones, roughly 87% detected once. Sequencing was performed on PBMCs. The receptors derive from a girl younger than two in good health and CMV-seronegative.

V is TRBV7-2 and J is TRBJ1-1, with D unclear. Per germline, CDR1 SGHTA and CDR2 FQGNSA. V lost 2 bases to trimming and J lost 4 bases, with 11 bases between them. The CDR3 loop spans 14 amino acids. In DNA form, the CDR3 reads TGTGCCAGCAGCTTAACCCAGGATCGCACTGAAGCTTTCTTT. Translated: CASSLTQDRTEAFF.

The J gene is TRBJ2-7, the V gene TRBV19, with TRBD2 identical over 8 bases. Germline V gene data show CDR1 as LNHDA and CDR2 as SQIVND (reference sequence). This CDR3 is built from 15 residues. With 3 bases clipped from V and 4 bases from J, the junction kept 8 bases outside the gene matches. CDR3 DNA: TGTGCCAGTAGTATGGGTCGGGGGGGCCGTTACGAGCAGTACTTC. Translated: CASSMGRGGRYEQYF.

DNA for the CDR3: TGTGCCAGCAGCCGGACACTGGGACTAGCAGGCTACGAGCAGTACTTC. It specifies CASSRTLGLAGYEQYF. The genes are TRBV7-2 and TRBJ2-7, with TRBD2 matching over 9 bases. V shed 5 bases and J 3 bases; nucleotides not matched to a gene: 11. Germline V gene lookup returns CDR1 SGHTA and CDR2 FQGNSA. The CDR3 has 16 amino acids. The variable domain in full, completed from reference TRBV7-2 and TRBJ2-7, reads GAGVSQSPSNKVTEKGKDVELRCDPISGHTALYWYRQSLGQGLEFLIYFQGNSAPDKSGLPSDRFSAERTGGSVSTLTIQRTQQEDSAVYLCASSRTLGLAGYEQYFGPGTRLTVT.

The chain has TRBV4-1 and TRBJ1-1; perhaps TRBD1 as D (6 bases). The germline V and J ends were trimmed by 3 bases and 1 base, with 15 bases remaining between them. Germline-derived CDR1 and CDR2 are MGHRA and YSYEKL. The CDR3 spans 16 residues. The CDR3 DNA follows: TGCGCCAGCAGCCACGTCCGTCAGGGGCGGAACACTGAAGCTTTCTTT. The encoded protein is CASSHVRQGRNTEAFF.

The chain uses TRBV11-2 and TRBJ1-3; no firm D call. V was trimmed by 0 bases and J by 0 bases, leaving 6 bases between them. The germline gives CDR1 SGHAT, CDR2 FQNNGV. This CDR3 comprises 15 residues. CDR3 coding DNA: TGTGCCAGCAGCTTAGAGGCCCCCTCTGGAAACACCATATATTTT. Translating it yields CASSLEAPSGNTIYF.

This chain connects TRBV4-2 to TRBJ2-2; 7 bases map to TRBD2. CDR3 length: 17 amino acids. J gave up 5 bases and V 4 bases, and 13 bases lay outside the gene matches. The germline gives CDR1 LGHNA, CDR2 YNFKEQ. For the CDR3, the DNA is TGTGCCAGCAGCCCGCGAACAGCGGGACCCTTAACCGGGGAGCTGTTTTTT. It translates to CASSPRTAGPLTGELFF.

The rearrangement joins TRBV15 to TRBJ2-7; TRBD1 matches 7 bases. With 1 base clipped from V and 0 bases from J, the junction kept 6 bases outside the gene matches. Per germline, CDR1 LNHNV and CDR2 YYDKDF (reference sequence). The CDR3 consists of 16 residues. The CDR3 coding sequence is TGTGCCACCAGCAGAGCCAGGGGGACCCTCTCCTACGAGCAGTACTTC. It yields the protein CATSRARGTLSYEQYF.

The rearrangement uses TRBV5-1 and TRBJ2-7; 10 bases line up with TRBD1. J gave up 3 bases and V 4 bases, and 10 bases lay outside the gene matches. CDR1 and CDR2 (germline): SGHRS, YFSETQ. The CDR3 has 16 amino acids. DNA of the CDR3: TGCGCCAGCAGCATAAAGCCCGGGACAGGGGTCTACGAGCAGTACTTC. Translation: CASSIKPGTGVYEQYF.

V gene TRBV5-1 combines with J gene TRBJ2-3; 16 bases map to TRBD2. Germline V gene lookup returns CDR1 SGHRS and CDR2 YFSETQ. V dropped 0 bases and J dropped 2; count of bases not matched to a gene: 6. The CDR3 is 19 residues long. CDR3 loop: CASSLAGTSGRETTDTQYF. DNA of the CDR3: TGCGCCAGCAGCTTGGCTGGGACTAGCGGGAGGGAAACCACAGATACGCAGTATTTT.

The chain joins TRBV7-9 to TRBJ2-4, with D perhaps TRBD2 (5 bases). This CDR3 is 19 amino acids long. The germline V gene has CDR1 SEHNR and CDR2 FQNEAQ (reference sequence). V dropped 3 bases and J dropped 0 bases, with 21 bases sitting between them. CDR3 sequence reads: CASSFTSGPSGLAKNIQYF. DNA for the CDR3: TGTGCCAGCAGCTTTACTAGTGGGCCAAGCGGACTAGCCAAAAACATTCAGTACTTC.

CDR3 amino acids: CASSDSILCSVQYEQYF. CDR3 nucleotides: TGTGCCAGCAGTGACTCGATCCTCTGTAGCGTACAGTACGAGCAGTACTTC. The gene calls are TRBV6-4 and TRBJ2-7, with D possibly being TRBD2 (5 bases). The ends were cut back, 0 bases at V and 4 bases at J, with 19 bases in the middle. The CDR3 covers 17 residues. Germline V gives CDR1 MRHNA, CDR2 SNTAGT.

The gene calls are TRBV2 and TRBJ2-1, with a weak D call TRBD1 (6 bases). The CDR3 is 16 amino acids. CDR1 is SNHLY, CDR2 FYNNEI, per germline. V gave up 1 base and J gave up 0 bases, with 10 bases separating them. CDR3 residues: CASSEDGTPSYNEQFF. For the CDR3, the DNA is TGTGCCAGCAGTGAAGACGGGACACCCTCCTACAATGAGCAGTTCTTC.